This TCR beta chain was sequenced during a study of somatic mutations in cytotoxic T cells in rheumatoid arthritis (dated by TCRdb to about 2017). Regarding the complete study: Right after diagnosis and prior to the start of any treatment, approximately 30 ml EDTA of peripheral blood was drawn from patients. Some T-cell populations stained with V beta antibodies were sorted by flow on a FACSAria II or Sony SH800 to nearly 100% purity, with sorted V beta1+ cells additionally subjected to TCRB sequencing. The study asked whether expanded CD8+ T-cell clones in newly diagnosed, untreated rheumatoid arthritis carry somatic mutations, and used TCRB deep sequencing to characterize clonality. A total of 55 to 75 rheumatoid arthritis patients and some 18 healthy controls underwent TCRB deep sequencing. The median ages of the patient and control groups were essentially identical. General findings and caveats noted by the study authors: CD8+ clonality increased with age in patients (Spearman r ~ 0.47) but not in healthy controls. No adjustment for multiple comparisons was made for the slight TRBV07 underrepresentation in patients. The largest CD8+ clone made up more than 20% of CD8+ cells in about an eighth of the roughly 60 patients, and blood and synovial fluid shared several identical CD8+ TCRB sequences. The antigen targets of the expanded CD8+ clones were unknown, and absence from virus-specific databases did not rule out viral specificity. CD8+ T-cell clonality in rheumatoid arthritis patients was not significantly different from that in age-matched healthy controls.

Details on this clone: Its specific antigen is unknown. No clone much larger than this one lies a single base away; base qualities are absent.

TCRB CDR3 sequencing used the immunoSEQ assay on genomic DNA. Per the original workflow: Only a few patient CD8+ clones larger than 1% matched published virus-specific TCRB sequences when compared against them. Analyses were restricted to productive TCRB rearrangements. Clonality was calculated as a Shannon entropy-based productive clonality index, and a clone was defined by a unique TCRB CDR3 sequence. The template counts of each clone relative to the total templates per sample were used to calculate repertoire overlap between two samples. Flow cytometry-measured V-gene usage correlated with V-gene usage from TCRB sequencing, with a Spearman r of less than 0.65. This immuneACCESS table, as held by TCRdb, lists in-frame sequences with V and J called but not all clones. Of the missing ones, under half trace to an unresolved V gene in checked studies; the others have no known cause. The DNA was the basis for D and trimming; V, J and clone size are from that table. This sample comprises under 15,000 clones, about 77% of them detected only once. Roughly 22% of the sample is in the top ten clones.

From the cysteine through the phenylalanine, the CDR3 covers 12 amino acids. Of the read, only the CDR3 DNA is kept; its 36 bases are in frame from base 1. Via the germline V gene (reference sequence), CDR1 is SEHNR and CDR2 FQNEAQ. Ends trimmed: V by 4 bases, J by 6 bases; bases unmatched to a gene: 2. On an AutoMACS, CD4+ and CD8+ cells were isolated via positive magnetic bead selection, and their purity was verified by flow cytometry. Initial screening for clonal expansions relied on flow cytometry with a TCR V beta antibody panel, after which sorted CD8+ fractions underwent TCRB deep sequencing for characterization. Peripheral blood mononuclear cells were obtained using density gradient separation with Ficoll-Paque PLUS. Using Nucleospin Tissue or Tissue XS kits, DNA was extracted from CD4-enriched, CD8-enriched or PBMC samples, with quantification by a Qubit 2.0 fluorometer.

Rearrangement joined TRBV7-9 to TRBJ1-2, with 7 bases matching TRBD1. Sequencing used CD8+ T cells sorted from blood. The source is an adult with rheumatoid arthritis. The nucleotide sequence is given as TGTGCCAGCAGCTACACAGGGGATGGCTACACCTTC. Its protein product is CASSYTGDGYTF.